This T cell receptor beta chain stems from a study of control samples from healthy donors and cancer patients. Only in-frame clones appear in the TCRdb table, and some are missing; sequencing was by immunoSEQ multiplex PCR. The sample shows around 130,000 clones, 75% to 95% of them seen only once. The TCR comes from a man younger than 30 in good health. The source material was blood.

The CDR3 nucleotides read TGTGCCAGCAGCCCCCCCCGACAGGGGAGTGAGGCTTTCTTT. Translated, it gives CASSPPRQGSEAFF. V and J are TRBV7-9 and TRBJ1-1; 8 nucleotides match TRBD1. Germline lookup yields CDR1 SEHNR and CDR2 FQNEAQ (reference sequence). There are 14 residues in the CDR3. V lost 5 bases and J lost 11; bases outside the gene matches: 13.